A single sample gave rise to the 4 T cell receptor beta chains below, sequenced in a study of T cells after yellow fever vaccination (dated by TCRdb to between 2018 and 2020). The library was produced with 5' RACE. The listed sequencing device is Illumina HiSeq 2500. TCRdb took the public reads, trimmed them with fastp at Q25, ran MiXCR for clone calling and kept in-frame beta chains. Rows with a matching CDR3 protein are joined into one entry that keeps the most common DNA and genes. In all, the sample holds a few hundred thousand distinct CDR3 sequences, and 6.2% of those were seen once. 15% of the sample is held by the ten biggest clonotypes. Interpreted using the paper, the treatment or condition label stands for: live attenuated yellow fever vaccine strain. Sequenced here: PBMCs, sampled 5 days after the yellow fever booster vaccination. The origin of the receptors is a man aged 25-45 years who received the YFV17D yellow fever vaccine.

This clonotype was picked up many times. The chain carries TRBV7-8 and TRBJ2-5; weak D call: TRBD1 (6 bases). The length of the CDR3 is 13 residues. V dropped 7 bases and J dropped 3 bases, with 12 bases sitting between them. CDR1 SGHVS and CDR2 FQNEAQ come from the germline V gene. CDR3 loop: CASIRGREETQYF. The CDR3, as DNA: TGTGCCAGCATCAGGGGCCGAGAAGAGACCCAGTACTTC.

This chain links TRBV20-1 with TRBJ2-4; tentative D call: TRBD2 (7 bases). From germline, CDR1 is DFQATT and CDR2 SNEGSKA (reference sequence). Trimming removed 1 base from V and 6 bases from J, with 19 bases in between. The CDR3 runs to 16 residues. The CDR3 nucleotides read TGCAGTGCTAGAGGTGGCGGAGGAAGGGGGGGAAACATTCAGTACTTC. It encodes CSARGGGGRGGNIQYF.

This chain uses TRBV11-2 with TRBJ2-3, with TRBD2 matching 7 bases. V lost 5 bases to trimming and J lost 0 bases; unmatched junction nucleotides: 14. CDR3 length equals 18 residues. Germline assignment: CDR1 SGHAT and CDR2 FQNNGV. This chain's CDR3 is CASSLSFLAELSTDTQYF. The CDR3 bases are TGTGCCAGCAGCCTCTCCTTTCTAGCGGAGTTAAGCACAGATACGCAGTATTTT.

This chain connects TRBV20-1 to TRBJ1-4; 8 bases line up with TRBD1. Germline V gene lookup returns CDR1 DFQATT and CDR2 SNEGSKA (reference sequence). The CDR3 covers 15 residues. V shed 6 bases, J shed 1 base, and the junction held 7 bases outside the gene matches. CDR3 nucleotide sequence: TGCAGTGCGATGGACAGGGTTGTAACTAATGAAAAACTGTTTTTT. It yields the protein CSAMDRVVTNEKLFF.